This section outlines one TCR beta chain sequence together with its context. This sample stems from a study of blood T cell repertoires in COVID-19. Study-level background: The United States, Italy and Spain were the sources of the acute and convalescent COVID-19 samples. T cells, B-cell-depleted T cells, or PBMCs supplied cDNA or gDNA.

Per the original methods: For nucleated cells, counts were estimated from reference gene primer amplification. Sequencing was performed with immunoSEQ multiplex PCR; in TCRdb, only in-frame clones are kept and a portion is missing. D and trimming were read from the DNA, whereas the V and J calls and clone size are those reported in that table. The table includes 150,000 to 200,000 clones, 88% detected once. The length of the CDR3 is 15 residues. From germline, CDR1 is SQVTM and CDR2 ANQGSEA. V was clipped by 0 bases and J by 0 bases, with 10 bases between them. The chain has TRBV29-1 and TRBJ2-3; the D is unclear. The source of this sequence is a human donor in a cohort sampled during active COVID-19. The sample consisted of peripheral blood. In DNA form, the CDR3 reads TGCAGCGTTGAAGATCCGAGTATAAGCACAGATACGCAGTATTTT. As protein: CSVEDPSISTDTQYF.